These 9 T cell receptor beta chains originate from one sample sequenced in a study of blood T cell repertoires in COVID-19. The data were produced by immunoSEQ multiplex PCR, yet TCRdb's version contains in-frame clones alone and is incomplete. The sample lists some 250,000 clones; around 90% were seen once. Sequenced input: PBMCs or T cells enriched from blood (not recorded which). These receptors were taken from a human donor in a cohort exposed to, infected with or recovered from COVID-19 (not recorded which). The donor label of this sample is uncertain.

The chain couples TRBV7-3 to TRBJ2-7; a weak D match, TRBD1 (6 bases). V gave up 4 bases and J gave up 6 bases, with 13 bases separating them. Germline CDR1 and CDR2: SGHTA and FQGTGA. The CDR3 is 13 residues long. The CDR3, as DNA: TGTGCCAGCAGCTCACTACAGGGCGCCGAGCAGTACTTC. Amino acid sequence: CASSSLQGAEQYF.

The chain links TRBV23-1 to TRBJ1-5, with D hard to call. TRBV23-1 is annotated as an ORF whose role is uncertain. V was cut by 0 bases and J by 0 bases, with 15 bases left in between. This CDR3 region has 18 residues. The CDR3 DNA follows: TGCGCCAGCAGTCAATCAAGGAGGTTCCAATATAGCAATCAGCCCCAGCATTTT. It encodes CASSQSRRFQYSNQPQHF.

The J gene is TRBJ1-2, the V gene TRBV15, with 7 positions matching TRBD1. Germline-derived CDR1 and CDR2 are LNHNV and YYDKDF (reference sequence). V lost 3 bases to trimming and J lost 5 bases; unmatched junction nucleotides: 9. The CDR3 loop spans 15 amino acids. The CDR3, as DNA: TGTGCCACCAGCAGCGGGACAGCCCTAGATTATGGCTACACCTTC. It specifies CATSSGTALDYGYTF.

The chain couples TRBV5-5 to TRBJ1-1, with 8 bases fitting TRBD1. The CDR3 runs to 15 residues. Germline CDR1 reads SGHKS; CDR2 reads YYEKEE (reference sequence). With 3 bases clipped from V and 10 bases from J, the junction kept 14 bases outside the gene matches. Here the CDR3 DNA reads TGTGCCAGCAGCTCGCCCAGGGACAGGTCAAAGGCAGCTTTCTTT. It is translated as CASSSPRDRSKAAFF.

This chain uses TRBV2 with TRBJ1-6, with TRBD1 matching over 7 bases. The trim removed 0 bases at V and 10 bases at J, leaving 6 bases unmatched. The CDR3 runs 15 residues. The germline gives CDR1 SNHLY, CDR2 FYNNEI. The CDR3 region has the DNA TGTGCCAGCAGTGAAGCGAATGGCAGGGGGTCACCCCTCCACTTT. Translation: CASSEANGRGSPLHF.

The chain couples TRBV19 to TRBJ1-2; possible D gene TRBD1, 6 bases. Germline-derived CDR1 and CDR2 are LNHDA and SQIVND (reference sequence). This CDR3 spans 15 amino acids. Trimming shortened V by 5 bases and J by 1 base, and 14 bases separated the two germline ends. DNA of the CDR3: TGTGCCAGTAGTCCACGGACAGATTTTAACTATGGCTACACCTTC. Translating it yields CASSPRTDFNYGYTF.

The rearrangement joins TRBV14 to TRBJ2-2; D not certain. Trimming took 0 bases from V and 7 from J, leaving 12 bases between them. The CDR3 is 15 amino acids. CDR1 and CDR2 from the germline V gene are SGHDN and FVKESK. CDR3 sequence reads: CASSQEWSRLGELFF. The DNA of the CDR3 is TGTGCCAGCAGCCAAGAGTGGTCCAGGCTCGGGGAGCTGTTTTTT. Full variable domain (remainder filled in from reference TRBV14 and TRBJ2-2): EAGVTQFPSHSVIEKGQTVTLRCDPISGHDNLYWYRRVMGKEIKFLLHFVKESKQDESGMPNNRFLAERTGGTYSTLKVQPAELEDSGVYFCASSQEWSRLGELFFGEGSRLTVL.

This clone was seen a handful of times. CDR3 sequence (DNA): TGTGCCAGTTGGACTGGGAGCTTCAATGAAAAACTGTTTTTT. Translating it yields CASWTGSFNEKLFF. V is TRBV2 and J is TRBJ1-4, with D unresolved. Germline CDR1 is SNHLY and CDR2 is FYNNEI. CDR3 length equals 14 residues. V lost 9 bases and J lost 5, with 16 bases in between.

The CDR3: CASSEWGDNNYGYTF. Written as DNA, the CDR3 is TGTGCCAGCAGTGAATGGGGGGATAATAACTATGGCTACACCTTC. The chain recombines TRBV6-1 with TRBJ1-2; tentative D call: TRBD1 (5 bases). V gave up 2 bases and J gave up 1 base, with 11 bases separating them. The CDR3 loop spans 15 amino acids. Germline-derived CDR1 and CDR2 are MNHNS and SASEGT.